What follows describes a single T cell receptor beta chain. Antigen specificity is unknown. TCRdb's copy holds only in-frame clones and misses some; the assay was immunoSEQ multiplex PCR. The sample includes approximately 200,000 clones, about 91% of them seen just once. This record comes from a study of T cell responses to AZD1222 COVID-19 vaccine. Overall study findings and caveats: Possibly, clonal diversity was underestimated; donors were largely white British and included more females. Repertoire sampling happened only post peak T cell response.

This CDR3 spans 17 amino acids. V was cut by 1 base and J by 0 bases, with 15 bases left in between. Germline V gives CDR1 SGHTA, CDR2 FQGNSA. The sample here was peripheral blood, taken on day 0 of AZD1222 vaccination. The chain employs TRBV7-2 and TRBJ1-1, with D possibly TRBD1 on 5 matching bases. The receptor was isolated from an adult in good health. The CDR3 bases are TGTGCCAGCAGCTTAGAGGGGAGGGACCCTTTGAACACTGAAGCTTTCTTT. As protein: CASSLEGRDPLNTEAFF.